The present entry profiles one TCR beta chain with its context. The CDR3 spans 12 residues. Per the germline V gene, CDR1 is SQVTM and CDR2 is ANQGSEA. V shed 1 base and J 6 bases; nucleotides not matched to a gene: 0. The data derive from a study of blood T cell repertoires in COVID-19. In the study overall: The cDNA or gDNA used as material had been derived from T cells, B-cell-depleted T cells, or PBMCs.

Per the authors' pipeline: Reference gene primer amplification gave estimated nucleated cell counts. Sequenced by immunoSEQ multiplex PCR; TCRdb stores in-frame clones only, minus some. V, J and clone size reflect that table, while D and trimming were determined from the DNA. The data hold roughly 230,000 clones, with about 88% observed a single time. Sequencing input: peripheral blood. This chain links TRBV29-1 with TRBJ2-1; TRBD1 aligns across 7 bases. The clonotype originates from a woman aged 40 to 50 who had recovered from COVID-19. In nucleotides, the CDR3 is TGCAGCGTTGAAGGGACAGGCAATGAGCAGTTCTTC. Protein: CSVEGTGNEQFF.